These 18 T cell receptor beta chains share one sample of origin, sequenced in a study of CD8+ T cells in alopecia areata. RNA, once extracted, was reverse transcribed into cDNA for use as the sequencing template. Some clones are missing from TCRdb's copy, which holds only in-frame ones; the method was immunoSEQ multiplex PCR. The profile shows about 69,000 clones, approximately 60% of them singletons. Sample: CD8+ T cells sorted from blood, taken at week 0. Source of these receptors: a human donor with alopecia areata.

The J gene is TRBJ2-7, the V gene TRBV5-1; TRBD1 might be the D (5 bases). Germline V gives CDR1 SGHRS, CDR2 YFSETQ. This CDR3 contains 12 residues. Trimming took 2 bases from V and 3 from J, leaving 6 bases between them. The CDR3 region is CASSFQGYEQYF. CDR3 coding DNA: TGCGCCAGCAGCTTTCAGGGCTACGAGCAGTACTTC.

J is TRBJ2-4 and V is TRBV11-2, with 9 bases that match TRBD1. CDR3 length: 16 amino acids. Germline trimming cut 3 bases from V and 8 bases from J; bases unmatched to any gene: 11. The germline V gene encodes CDR1 SGHAT and CDR2 FQNNGV. The CDR3 here is CASSFLPGQGEDIQYF. The CDR3 bases are TGTGCCAGCAGCTTCCTGCCGGGACAGGGAGAGGACATTCAGTACTTC.

The chain is built from TRBV29-1 and TRBJ2-7, with 10 bases matching TRBD1. In germline, CDR1 is SQVTM, CDR2 ANQGSEA. V shed 1 base and J 4 bases; nucleotides not matched to a gene: 10. The CDR3 sequence is 16 residues long. CDR3 sequence (DNA): TGCAGCGTTGAAGTAGAAACCGGGACAGGGGCATACGAGCAGTACTTC. Its translation: CSVEVETGTGAYEQYF.

The rearrangement joins TRBV12-5 to TRBJ1-1; 9 bases match TRBD1. This CDR3 is built from 16 residues. V shed 3 bases, J shed 5 bases, and the junction held 10 bases outside the gene matches. Germline V gene lookup returns CDR1 LGHNT and CDR2 FRNRAP. The CDR3 is CASGFIIDRGRTEAFF. In DNA, the CDR3 is TGTGCTAGTGGTTTCATAATCGACAGGGGGAGGACTGAAGCTTTCTTT.

Regarding this clone: Germline and junction disagree at one end, which may indicate a read error. The chain couples TRBV30 to TRBJ2-1, with 8 bases fitting TRBD2. Germline CDR1 reads GTSNPN; CDR2 reads SVGIG (reference sequence). The CDR3 has 11 residues. In DNA form, the CDR3 reads TGCGCCGAAGGGCGGGGGGATGAGCAGTTCTTC. Protein: CAEGRGDEQFF.

The chain links TRBV2 to TRBJ2-7; 7 nucleotides align to TRBD2. Unmatched junction bases numbered 7, after V lost 8 bases and J lost 6 bases. This CDR3 comprises 12 residues. Germline V lookup: CDR1 SNHLY, CDR2 FYNNEI. The CDR3 reads CASREEGIEQYF. The CDR3 bases are TGTGCCAGCCGGGAGGAAGGGATCGAGCAGTACTTC.

In its sample, this clone was seen a few times. The chain carries TRBV9 and TRBJ2-3, with 8 positions matching TRBD2. Germline assignment: CDR1 SGDLS and CDR2 YYNGEE. V shed 8 bases and J 7 bases; nucleotides not matched to a gene: 15. This CDR3 region has 15 residues. CDR3 residues: CASGKSGGLGNTQYF. In nucleotides, the CDR3 is TGTGCCAGTGGGAAAAGCGGGGGCCTGGGAAATACGCAGTATTTT.

The chain recombines TRBV19 with TRBJ2-1; 9 nucleotides line up with TRBD1. The CDR3 loop spans 14 amino acids. From germline, CDR1 is LNHDA and CDR2 SQIVND (reference sequence). The V and J ends lost 7 bases and 5 bases, in that order; junction bases with no gene match: 6. The CDR3 sequence is CASKFGTGNNEQFF. Written as DNA, the CDR3 is TGTGCCAGTAAGTTTGGGACAGGGAACAATGAGCAGTTCTTC. The whole variable domain, remainder taken from reference TRBV19 and TRBJ2-1, is DGGITQSPKYLFRKEGQNVTLSCEQNLNHDAMYWYRQDPGQGLRLIYYSQIVNDFQKGDIAEGYSVSREKKESFPLTVTSAQKNPTAFYLCASKFGTGNNEQFFGPGTRLTVL.

The J gene is TRBJ2-1, the V gene TRBV29-1; D may be TRBD1 or TRBD2 (5 bases each). Germline V gene sequence: CDR1 SQVTM, CDR2 ANQGSEA. The V end was cut by 6 bases, the J end by 2 bases, with 20 bases between. The CDR3 loop spans 16 amino acids. The CDR3 loop reads CSVGTLSILTYNEQFF. The CDR3 DNA follows: TGCAGCGTGGGGACCCTTTCTATCCTAACCTACAATGAGCAGTTCTTC.

V gene TRBV9 combines with J gene TRBJ1-3; the D is unclear. V lost 1 base to trimming and J lost 4 bases, with 12 bases between them. Per germline, CDR1 SGDLS and CDR2 YYNGEE. The CDR3 is 15 residues long. The CDR3: CASSVWGWRGNTIYF. DNA of the CDR3: TGTGCCAGCAGCGTATGGGGATGGAGGGGAAACACCATATATTTT.

V is TRBV5-1 and J is TRBJ2-1; 7 positions match TRBD1. Germline V gene sequence: CDR1 SGHRS, CDR2 YFSETQ. The CDR3 has 13 amino acids. Trimming took 3 bases from V and 4 from J; bases not matched to a gene: 1. CDR3 amino acids: CASSWDSYNEQFF. Written as DNA, the CDR3 is TGCGCCAGCAGCTGGGACAGTTACAATGAGCAGTTCTTC.

The sample holds a few counts of this clone. The rearrangement links TRBV5-6 to TRBJ1-6, with D unresolved. Trimming took 3 bases from V and 12 from J, leaving 10 bases between them. Per germline, CDR1 SGHDT and CDR2 YYEEEE. This CDR3 has 12 amino acids. DNA of the CDR3: TGTGCCAGCAGCTCTGGTCTGGGACCCCTCCACTTT. This encodes CASSSGLGPLHF.

J is TRBJ2-7 and V is TRBV9, with D perhaps TRBD2 (5 bases). Between the trimmed V and J ends, which lost 0 bases and 2 bases, there was a span of 12 bases. The CDR3 is 15 residues long. Germline CDR1 SGDLS, CDR2 YYNGEE. The CDR3 is CASSVVGEPTYEQYF. The CDR3 DNA is TGTGCCAGCAGCGTAGTCGGGGAACCGACCTACGAGCAGTACTTC.

The chain uses TRBV4-2 and TRBJ2-5, with a possible D match to TRBD2 (6 bases). With 0 bases removed from V and 4 bases from J, the gap between germline ends came to 12 bases. This CDR3 is built from 15 residues. CDR1 and CDR2 from the germline V gene are LGHNA and YNFKEQ. CDR3 DNA sequence: TGTGCCAGCAGCCAAGATGCGGGGAGTCGAGAGACCCAGTACTTC. Its translation is CASSQDAGSRETQYF.

J is TRBJ1-4 and V is TRBV9; D perhaps matches TRBD1 (5 bases). Germline CDR1 SGDLS, CDR2 YYNGEE. This CDR3 has 15 residues. The V end was cut by 4 bases, the J end by 5 bases, with 15 bases between. The CDR3, as DNA: TGTGCCAGCAGCCCTCTCGACAGCCCGAATGAAAAACTGTTTTTT. Translating gives CASSPLDSPNEKLFF.

This chain uses TRBV27 with TRBJ2-5; no reliable D call. The CDR3 is made up of 15 amino acids. V lost 7 bases and J lost 1, with 16 bases in between. In germline, CDR1 is MNHEY, CDR2 SMNVEV (reference sequence). CDR3 sequence reads: CASKFLDALQETQYF. For the CDR3, the DNA is TGTGCCAGCAAATTCCTTGACGCCCTCCAAGAGACCCAGTACTTC.

This sequence joins TRBV29-1 and TRBJ2-2; 7 nucleotides match TRBD2. The CDR3 runs 15 residues. V lost 0 bases and J lost 6; bases outside the gene matches: 7. Germline V CDR1 and CDR2: SQVTM, ANQGSEA. The CDR3 DNA reads as TGCAGCGTTGAAGAGCGGGAGAACCGGCCCGGGGAGCTGTTTTTT. Translated, it gives CSVEERENRPGELFF.

This clone was observed a few times. The chain employs TRBV29-1 and TRBJ2-7; 8 bases line up with TRBD1. The CDR3 sequence is 14 residues long. Looked up from germline, CDR1 is SQVTM and CDR2 is ANQGSEA. V lost 1 base to trimming and J lost 3 bases; unmatched junction nucleotides: 5. CDR3: CSVEAEGQGYEQYF. For the CDR3, the DNA is TGCAGCGTTGAAGCCGAAGGACAGGGCTACGAGCAGTACTTC.